Described below is a single TCR beta chain sequence and its context. Its antigen is not identified. With 5 bases removed from V and 0 bases from J, the gap between germline ends came to 11 bases. The CDR3 loop spans 15 amino acids. The germline gives CDR1 SEHNR, CDR2 FQNEAQ (reference sequence). This sample is drawn from a study of T cell responses to AZD1222 COVID-19 vaccine. Whole-study results and caveats: Across the whole spike, CD4 TCRs peaked at regions 160-218 and 743-854. Donors, mostly white British, included more females; clonal diversity was possibly underestimated. Repertoires were collected only later (after the peak T cell response had occurred). Just a handful of AZD1222 recipients were seropositive at baseline.

Profiled with immunoSEQ multiplex PCR; TCRdb holds only in-frame clones, not every one. This table holds more than 250,000 clones, 85% to 95% found once. The gene calls are TRBV7-9 and TRBJ2-1; possible D gene TRBD2, 6 bases. The TCR sequence derives from an adult in good health. Material: peripheral blood, obtained on day 0 of AZD1222 vaccination. CDR3 coding DNA: TGTGCCAGCAGCCCCGCCGGGGGCTCCTACAATGAGCAGTTCTTC. Residues: CASSPAGGSYNEQFF.